Listed below are T cell receptor beta chains from one sample, sequenced in a study of blood T cell repertoires in COVID-19. Libraries were prepared by immunoSEQ multiplex PCR; TCRdb keeps only in-frame clonotypes and omits some of them. The sample lists some 200,000 clones, about nine tenths occurring once. The sequenced sample was PBMCs or T cells enriched from blood (not recorded which). The receptors were gathered from a woman aged 18-35 years who had recovered from COVID-19. Both conserved end residues are trimmed from each CDR3. D genes are given only for firm matches.

j_gene,d_gene,v_gene,CDR3aa
TRBJ2-5,TRBD1,TRBV7-2,ASSSYRGMGETQY
TRBJ1-2,TRBD1,TRBV14,ASSPLPVGQKSINYGYT
TRBJ2-7,NA,TRBV5-1,ASHFGGEQY
TRBJ2-5,NA,TRBV27,ASSQGGVETQY
TRBJ2-1,NA,TRBV28,ASTFDRYNEQF
TRBJ2-3,NA,TRBV27,ASSLFQGVDTQY
TRBJ1-6,NA,TRBV19,ASSKKGLKGNSPLH
TRBJ2-7,NA,TRBV9,ASSVAGGNYEQY
TRBJ2-5,TRBD1,TRBV25-1,ASSESAGGQETQY
TRBJ2-7,TRBD2,TRBV5-1,ASSLGLQGSGIYEQY
TRBJ2-3,TRBD2,TRBV5-1,ASSLEVGGSTDTQY
TRBJ2-3,TRBD2,TRBV7-9,ASSPPLGLAGADTQY
TRBJ1-6,NA,TRBV30,AWSALGQGKLPLH
TRBJ1-6,NA,TRBV4-3,ASSQLLQLSNSPLH
TRBJ1-1,TRBD1,TRBV5-6,ASGGTGGADPEAF